This T cell receptor (beta chain) was captured by sequencing in a study of technical replicates of blood from several donors. The repertoire was sequenced with immunoSEQ multiplex PCR; TCRdb's copy has only in-frame clones and lacks some. Seen here are around 50,000 clones, approximately 95% observed once, and the top ten hold 0.3% to 0.4%. Germline V gene data show CDR1 as SGHTA and CDR2 as FQGNSA. CDR3 length equals 14 residues. Trimming removed 1 base at V and 3 bases at J, with 9 bases between. This chain connects TRBV7-2 to TRBJ1-1; weak D call: TRBD1 (6 bases). The sample consisted of T cells isolated from PBMCs. The TCR originated in a human donor in good health. This CDR3 reads CASSLGTVYTEAFF. The DNA of the CDR3 is TGTGCCAGCAGCTTAGGGACAGTATACACTGAAGCTTTCTTT.